This T cell receptor beta chain was recorded in a study of blood T cells in healthy people across ages (dated by TCRdb to between 2014 and 2016). The study in broad terms: In model experiments, roughly one uniquely barcoded TCR beta cDNA molecule per two T cells was captured by template switching. To track age-related changes in TCR beta repertoire diversity, the study relied on deep sequencing normalized with unique cDNA molecular identifiers. The donors were divided into four age groups: young (average roughly 15 years), middle-aged (approximately 42), aged (62) and long-lived (82). To avoid experimental bias, donors of different ages were randomly spread across the sequencing lanes. For two donors (one aged 18 to 29 and one aged 80 or older), the study analyzed two additional independent replicas of 1 million unique cDNA reads from the same blood draw. Overall study outcomes, separate from this receptor: Conclusive comparison of naive and antigen-experienced compartments was prevented by the profiling of bulk unsorted PBMCs. Because donor CMV infection status was unknown, age-related changes in expanded clonotypes were potentially confounded. As age increased, observed TCR beta diversity per million T cells dropped in a roughly linear way, and a significant reduction was already evident by age around 41. Compared with the aged group, the long-lived group had more naive CD4+ T cells, fewer expanded clones and increased TCR diversity, suggesting age selection. The percentage of naive T cells measured by flow cytometry correlated strongly with observed TCR beta diversity. Total diversity estimates from one million sequenced T cells were considered lower bounds and underestimates.

Systemically healthy Caucasian individuals from Russia, 39 in total and aged roughly 6 to 100 years, were included as donors. Each donor gave 8 to 10 milliliters of peripheral blood, drawn into EDTA-treated Vacutainer tubes. Ficoll-Paque density-gradient centrifugation was used to isolate PBMCs, with at least 7 million per sample. Total RNA was extracted from PBMCs with Trizol reagent, with at least 6 micrograms obtained per sample. The percentages of naive CD45RAhigh/CD27high T cells were determined by flow cytometry on a PBMC aliquot from every donor. CDR1 and CDR2 (LGHDT, YNNKEL) derive from the germline V gene (reference sequence). V gives up 4 bases and J gives up 7 bases, and the segment between their germline ends measures 14 bases. Counted from cysteine to phenylalanine, this CDR3 has 13 amino acids. Only CDR3 DNA is held: 39 bases, read in frame from base 1. This clonotype was recorded at least ten times. Its antigen is currently not known. Per-nucleotide qualities are absent, and no much larger clonotype sits a single base away.

Libraries came from 5' RACE. TCRdb names Illumina HiSeq 2500 as the instrument used. A second about 7 to 11 cycle PCR used a sample-barcoded 5' primer and a J-beta primer mix. A unique molecular identifier was introduced onto each TCR beta cDNA molecule by a template-switch 5' adaptor carrying 12 random nucleotides. At least 2.5 million CDR3-containing paired-end reads were obtained from each sample. First-strand cDNA was synthesized from all RNA with the Mint cDNA synthesis kit, primed by a TRBC-specific oligonucleotide. All cDNA was treated with uracil-DNA glycosylase and then went through a first 18-cycle PCR with the universal primers M1SS and BC2_uni_R. The source study handled its data this way. For normalization, 1 million high-quality reads were randomly selected from each sample, with every read carrying a distinct molecular identifier. Reads sharing molecular identifiers were discarded rather than binned into consensus sequences. MiTCR, with a Q25 quality threshold and the strictest error-elimination algorithm, was used for CDR3 identification, clonotype clustering and error correction. A nonparametric unseen species model with Euler transformation was used to estimate lower-bound total TCR beta diversity. TCRdb redid the processing of the public reads, applying fastp at Q25 and MiXCR, and retained in-frame beta chains. Merged by CDR3 protein, the rows form single entries marked with the most common genes and DNA. The V and J calls reflect TCRdb's pipeline rather than the authors' work. This sample holds roughly 700,000 distinct CDR3 sequences; roughly 32% were observed only once. The ten most abundant clones make up 15% of the sample.

The rearranged chain carries TRBV3-1 and TRBJ2-7; D gene: possibly TRBD2, on 5 matching bases. The sequence came from a woman older than 75 in good health. Donor details come from another sample of the same person, matched by shared clones. Sequences were obtained from blood. The CDR3 reads as follows: CASSPTRSGEQYF. The base sequence is TGTGCCAGCAGCCCGACCCGATCGGGGGAGCAGTACTTC.